These 28 T cell receptor beta chains originate from one sample sequenced in a study of vaccination and CD4 T cells after COVID-19. Regarding treatment: approximately nine-day PBMC culture with coronavirus spike peptide pools or control peptides (ViraFEST assay). For these receptors, no antigen is known. Sequencing of DNA taken from cultured CD4+ T cells relied on the Oncomine TCR Beta short-read assay. TCRdb reanalysed the PCR reads using MiXCR and keeps one entry per CDR3 protein. The sample contains about 4,200 distinct CDR3 sequences, about 45% of which appear only once. Source material: CD4+ T cells from blood, cultured in vitro. The receptors were gathered from a human donor who had recovered from COVID-19.

The chain combines TRBV28 with TRBJ2-3, with a tentative D call TRBD2 (5 bases). Per germline, CDR1 MDHEN and CDR2 SYDVKM. Deletions cut 5 bases from V and 0 bases from J, with 9 bases between. The CDR3 totals 14 residues. CDR3 in DNA: TGTGCCAGCAGTCATAGCGTGAGCACAGATACGCAGTATTTT. It codes for CASSHSVSTDTQYF.

The chain uses TRBV2 and TRBJ2-1; D ambiguous. The CDR3 is 12 amino acids. The V end lost 3 bases, the J end lost 8 bases, and 8 bases lay between the germline ends. CDR1 SNHLY and CDR2 FYNNEI come from the germline V gene. The CDR3 here is CASSERMHEQFF. Here the CDR3 DNA reads TGTGCCAGCAGTGAGCGTATGCATGAGCAGTTCTTC.

This rearrangement joins TRBV7-9 to TRBJ2-2; tentative D call: TRBD2 (5 bases). Looked up from germline, CDR1 is SEHNR and CDR2 is FQNEAQ (reference sequence). The CDR3 has 15 residues. Trimming cost V 3 bases and J 2 bases, with 10 bases left between them. CDR3 coding DNA: TGTGCCAGCAGCTTTGTCGAGGGTAACACCGGGGAGCTGTTTTTT. Protein sequence: CASSFVEGNTGELFF.

This clonotype showed up just a few times. This chain joins TRBV19 and TRBJ1-1; perhaps TRBD1 as D (6 bases). Germline V gene lookup returns CDR1 LNHDA and CDR2 SQIVND (reference sequence). V lost 9 bases and J lost 12, with 14 bases in between. The CDR3 is 10 residues long. CDR3 DNA: TGTGCCAGCTCCGAGGGGGTAACTTTCTTT. It is translated as CASSEGVTFF.

The sample holds a few counts of this clonotype. The V gene is TRBV27, the J gene TRBJ1-6, with 11 bases fitting TRBD1. In germline, CDR1 is MNHEY, CDR2 SMNVEV (reference sequence). V lost 3 bases and J lost 7; bases outside the gene matches: 11. The CDR3 length is 18 residues. CDR3 region: CASSFLPTGTGGNSPLHF. CDR3 sequence (DNA): TGTGCCAGCAGTTTCCTTCCCACCGGGACAGGGGGAAATTCACCCCTCCACTTT.

V and J are TRBV12-5 and TRBJ1-5; TRBD1 matches 11 bases. The CDR3 sequence is 15 residues long. From germline, CDR1 is LGHNT and CDR2 FRNRAP. With 5 bases clipped from V and 5 bases from J, the junction kept 5 bases outside the gene matches. CDR3 bases: TGTGCTAGTGGTCTCGGACAGGGGGCAGATCAGCCCCAGCATTTT. The encoded protein is CASGLGQGADQPQHF.

The rearrangement joins TRBV20-1 to TRBJ2-1; 14 positions match TRBD2. The V segment lost 3 bases and the J segment 5 bases; nucleotides outside the gene matches: 9. CDR1 and CDR2 from the germline V gene are DFQATT and SNEGSKA (reference sequence). The CDR3 has 17 amino acids. CDR3 sequence reads: CSASGGGLAGGNNEQFF. The CDR3 region has the DNA TGCAGTGCTAGTGGGGGAGGACTAGCGGGGGGCAACAATGAGCAGTTCTTC.

This clonotype was seen only a few times. V and J are TRBV5-1 and TRBJ1-2, with a tentative D call TRBD1 (5 bases). Germline CDR1 and CDR2: SGHRS and YFSETQ. CDR3 length equals 12 residues. Trimming took off 4 bases at V and 8 bases at J, with 12 bases between the two ends. The CDR3 DNA is TGCGCCAGCAGCCCCCCGGGGGAAGGCTACACCTTC. Encoded protein: CASSPPGEGYTF.

V and J are TRBV7-2 and TRBJ2-7; unclear D gene. The germline CDR1 and CDR2 sequences are SGHTA and FQGNSA. CDR3 length: 13 residues. Deletions cut 7 bases from V and 7 bases from J, with 17 bases between. The CDR3 DNA is TGTGCCAGCACGCTCTCCTCTTTTCAAGAGCAGTACTTC. Amino acid sequence: CASTLSSFQEQYF. Drawing the rest from reference TRBV7-2 and TRBJ2-7, the complete variable domain is GAGVSQSPSNKVTEKGKDVELRCDPISGHTALYWYRQSLGQGLEFLIYFQGNSAPDKSGLPSDRFSAERTGGSVSTLTIQRTQQEDSAVYLCASTLSSFQEQYFGPGTRLTVT.

The chain is built from TRBV15 and TRBJ2-7; D might be TRBD1 or TRBD2, each matching 5 bases. CDR3 length: 14 amino acids. Trimming removed 3 bases from V and 3 bases from J, with 12 bases in between. CDR1 is LNHNV, CDR2 YYDKDF, per germline (reference sequence). CDR3 in amino acids: CATSRPGRLYEQYF. CDR3 in DNA: TGTGCCACCAGCAGGCCGGGACGGCTCTACGAGCAGTACTTC.

The sample holds a few counts of this clonotype. V is TRBV20-1 and J is TRBJ1-1, with 7 bases fitting TRBD1. The V gene end was trimmed by 4 bases and the J gene end by 5 bases; junction bases not matched to a gene: 4. CDR1 DFQATT and CDR2 SNEGSKA come from the germline V gene (reference sequence). CDR3 size: 12 residues. The CDR3 reads CSAIDRVTEAFF. CDR3 nucleotide sequence: TGCAGTGCTATAGACAGGGTTACTGAAGCTTTCTTT.

The J gene is TRBJ2-3, the V gene TRBV7-6; 11 bases line up with TRBD1. The CDR3 has 17 residues. The J segment lost 3 bases and the V segment lost 6 bases, leaving 11 bases of the junction unmatched. CDR1 and CDR2 (germline): SGHVS, FNYEAQ. As DNA, the CDR3 is TGTGCCAGCAGTCCCTTCGGACAGGGGGCTAGGACAGATACGCAGTATTTT. The encoded protein is CASSPFGQGARTDTQYF.

The chain links TRBV24-1 to TRBJ2-1; maybe TRBD1 (5 bases). Trimming stripped 5 bases from V and 7 bases from J, with 11 bases between. Germline CDR1 reads KGHDR; CDR2 reads SFDVKD. This CDR3 contains 13 residues. The DNA for the CDR3 is TGTGCCACCAGTGCCCCTGGACATAATGAGCAGTTCTTC. As protein: CATSAPGHNEQFF.

In DNA, the CDR3 is TGCGCCAGCAGCCAACGCCCCGGGACGGGGAGTAGCGGGAGACTTAAGAATGAGCAGTTCTTC. It specifies CASSQRPGTGSSGRLKNEQFF. This chain links TRBV4-1 with TRBJ2-1; 9 positions agree with TRBD2. The CDR3 extends over 21 amino acids. Losses at the gene ends were 2 bases for V and 7 bases for J; bases not matched to a gene: 24. Germline V gene data show CDR1 as MGHRA and CDR2 as YSYEKL.

The V and J genes are TRBV20-1 and TRBJ1-6; D not certain. Per germline, CDR1 DFQATT and CDR2 SNEGSKA (reference sequence). Trimming took off 2 bases at V and 5 bases at J, with 16 bases between the two ends. The CDR3 sequence is 16 residues long. CDR3 DNA sequence: TGCAGTGCTAGACGGACGGGAGGACTTAATAATTCACCCCTCCACTTT. Its protein is CSARRTGGLNNSPLHF.

This chain connects TRBV7-2 to TRBJ1-3; D remains ambiguous. Germline loops: CDR1 SGHTA, CDR2 FQGNSA. The CDR3 has 13 amino acids. Trimming stripped 2 bases from V and 4 bases from J, with 6 bases between. CDR3 nucleotides: TGTGCCAGCAGCTTAATCGCAGGAAACACCATATATTTT. Translating it yields CASSLIAGNTIYF.

This clonotype was counted only a few times. The chain links TRBV15 to TRBJ2-5; D might be TRBD1 (6 bases). V lost 1 base, J lost 2 bases, and 11 bases lay in between. CDR1 is LNHNV and CDR2 is YYDKDF in the germline V gene (reference sequence). This CDR3 contains 15 residues. DNA for the CDR3: TGTGCCACCAGCAGAGTTGAGGGGGAGCAAGAGACCCAGTACTTC. Encoded protein: CATSRVEGEQETQYF.

V and J are TRBV19 and TRBJ2-5; 9 bases are a match to TRBD1. V shed 3 bases and J 1 base; nucleotides not matched to a gene: 3. Looked up from germline, CDR1 is LNHDA and CDR2 is SQIVND (reference sequence). CDR3 length equals 15 residues. The CDR3 nucleotides are TGTGCCAGTAGTATTGACAGGGGGTCCCAAGAGACCCAGTACTTC. Its protein product is CASSIDRGSQETQYF.

The CDR3 loop is CAISFLDRLNTGELFF. The CDR3 DNA follows: TGTGCCATCAGTTTCCTAGACAGGCTGAACACCGGGGAGCTGTTTTTT. The gene calls are TRBV10-3 and TRBJ2-2, with D perhaps TRBD1 (6 bases). Trimming left V 5 bases short and J 1 base short, with 14 bases between. The CDR3 has 16 residues. Germline assignment: CDR1 ENHRY and CDR2 SYGVKD.

The chain recombines TRBV19 with TRBJ2-6; the D is unclear. Germline-derived CDR1 and CDR2 are LNHDA and SQIVND (reference sequence). The CDR3 length is 17 residues. V lost 5 bases, J lost 0 bases, and 14 bases lay in between. CDR3 bases: TGTGCCAGTAGTGTCCAAACCGGAGCCTCTGGGGCCAACGTCCTGACTTTC. Amino acids: CASSVQTGASGANVLTF.

V usage is TRBV12-3 or TRBV12-4 and J usage is TRBJ2-4, with TRBD2 matching 10 bases. With 7 bases clipped from V and 6 bases from J, the junction kept 3 bases outside the gene matches. The CDR3 covers 13 residues. The CDR3 reads CASKQREGNIQYF. In nucleotides, the CDR3 is TGTGCCAGCAAACAGCGGGAGGGAAACATTCAGTACTTC.

In its sample, this clonotype was seen a few times. The gene calls are TRBV20-1 and TRBJ2-7; D possibly corresponds to TRBD2 (5 bases). The germline V gene has CDR1 DFQATT and CDR2 SNEGSKA (reference sequence). Trimming removed 1 base from V and 6 bases from J, with 10 bases in between. The CDR3 is 12 amino acids. The CDR3 DNA follows: TGCAGTGCTAGAGGTCTAGCTCTCGAGCAGTACTTC. It is translated as CSARGLALEQYF.

This clonotype was picked up a small number of times. This chain joins TRBV20-1 and TRBJ2-3, with D unresolved. This CDR3 is built from 14 residues. CDR1 DFQATT and CDR2 SNEGSKA come from the germline V gene (reference sequence). V was shortened by 5 bases and J by 3 bases, with 15 bases between the two germline ends. CDR3 DNA sequence: TGCAGTGCTCACAATACAATTATAACAGATACGCAGTATTTT. This translates into CSAHNTIITDTQYF.

V is TRBV6-1 and J is TRBJ2-7, with TRBD1 matching 7 bases. The germline CDR1 and CDR2 sequences are MNHNS and SASEGT. The CDR3 contains 12 residues. The V and J ends lost 5 bases and 6 bases, in that order; junction bases with no gene match: 4. In DNA, the CDR3 is TGTGCCAGCAGTAGACAGGGTTCCGAGCAGTACTTC. This encodes CASSRQGSEQYF.

This clonotype was seen more than once but under ten times. The V call is TRBV6-1, the J call TRBJ2-7; TRBD1 agrees at 10 bases. The ends lost 6 bases at V and 7 bases at J; junction bases unmatched: 9. Germline lookup yields CDR1 MNHNS and CDR2 SASEGT. The CDR3 runs 14 residues. The CDR3 sequence is CASSPGQGHNEQYF. As DNA, the CDR3 is TGTGCCAGCAGCCCGGGACAGGGGCATAATGAGCAGTACTTC.

The genes are TRBV6-1 and TRBJ1-1; a weak D match, TRBD1 (5 bases). Germline V CDR1 and CDR2: MNHNS, SASEGT. V lost 6 bases and J 5 bases, leaving 16 bases between the germline ends. The CDR3 has 14 residues. CDR3 nucleotide sequence: TGTGCCAGCAGAATTGCGGGGAAGGGGACTGAAGCTTTCTTT. This codes for CASRIAGKGTEAFF.

This rearrangement joins TRBV20-1 to TRBJ2-1; either TRBD1 or TRBD2 may supply D (5 bases each). There are 13 residues in the CDR3. V was trimmed by 5 bases and J by 12 bases, leaving 20 bases between them. The germline V gene encodes CDR1 DFQATT and CDR2 SNEGSKA (reference sequence). The CDR3 nucleotides are TGCAGTGCTGCGCGGGCAGGGAGTTATGGGCAGTTCTTC. This sequence encodes CSAARAGSYGQFF.

This clonotype was counted a few times. This sequence joins TRBV15 and TRBJ2-2, with no clear D. The CDR3 covers 16 residues. Germline loops: CDR1 LNHNV, CDR2 YYDKDF (reference sequence). Trimming pared 0 bases from V and 1 base from J, leaving 9 bases between. The CDR3 loop reads CATSRDRAENTGELFF. CDR3 DNA sequence: TGTGCCACCAGCAGAGATCGGGCGGAGAACACCGGGGAGCTGTTTTTT. Looking up the rest from reference TRBV15 and TRBJ2-2 gives the full variable domain: DAMVIQNPRYQVTQFGKPVTLSCSQTLNHNVMYWYQQKSSQAPKLLFHYYDKDFNNEADTPDNFQSRRPNTSFCFLDIRSPGLGDTAMYLCATSRDRAENTGELFFGEGSRLTVL.